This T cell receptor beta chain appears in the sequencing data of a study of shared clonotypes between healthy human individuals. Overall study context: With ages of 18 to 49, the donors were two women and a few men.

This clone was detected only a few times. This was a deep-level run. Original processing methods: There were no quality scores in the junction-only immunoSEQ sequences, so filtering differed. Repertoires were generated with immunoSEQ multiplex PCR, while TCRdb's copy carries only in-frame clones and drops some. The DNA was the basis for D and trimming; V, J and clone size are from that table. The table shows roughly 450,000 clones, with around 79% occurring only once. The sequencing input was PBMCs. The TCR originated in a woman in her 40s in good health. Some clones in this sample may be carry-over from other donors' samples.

The CDR3 spells CASSLEAGDDYTF. The CDR3 DNA sequence: TGCGCCAGCAGCTTGGAGGCAGGCGATGACTACACCTTC. This chain joins TRBV5-1 and TRBJ1-2; D gene unclear. The germline V and J ends were trimmed by 0 bases and 10 bases, with 13 bases remaining between them. The CDR3 extends over 13 amino acids. Germline V gives CDR1 SGHRS, CDR2 YFSETQ.